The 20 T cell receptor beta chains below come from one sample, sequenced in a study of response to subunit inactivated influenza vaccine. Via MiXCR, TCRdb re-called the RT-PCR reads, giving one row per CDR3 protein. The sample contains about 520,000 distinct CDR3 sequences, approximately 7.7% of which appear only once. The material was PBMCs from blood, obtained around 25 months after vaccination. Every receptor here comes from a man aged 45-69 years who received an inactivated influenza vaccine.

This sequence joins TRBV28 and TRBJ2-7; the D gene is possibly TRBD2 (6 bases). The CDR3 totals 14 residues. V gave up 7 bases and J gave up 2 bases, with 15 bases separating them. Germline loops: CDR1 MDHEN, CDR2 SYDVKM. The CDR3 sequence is CASIPWTGAYEQYF. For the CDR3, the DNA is TGTGCCAGCATCCCTTGGACGGGAGCCTACGAGCAGTACTTC.

In nucleotides, the CDR3 is TGTGCCAGCAGCCCCTGGACAGGGAGCTCCTACGAGCAGTACTTC. Translation gives CASSPWTGSSYEQYF. The gene calls are TRBV5-5 and TRBJ2-7; 8 bases align to TRBD1. V lost 4 bases and J lost 0; bases outside the gene matches: 6. Germline V lookup: CDR1 SGHKS, CDR2 YYEKEE (reference sequence). This CDR3 contains 15 residues.

CDR3 residues: CASSRNRPVGEQYF. Written as DNA, the CDR3 is TGTGCCAGCAGCCGGAACCGACCCGTGGGGGAGCAGTACTTC. This rearrangement joins TRBV7-9 to TRBJ2-7, with D unclear. CDR1 and CDR2 from the germline V gene are SEHNR and FQNEAQ (reference sequence). V was trimmed by 5 bases and J by 7 bases, leaving 18 bases between them. This CDR3 is built from 14 residues.

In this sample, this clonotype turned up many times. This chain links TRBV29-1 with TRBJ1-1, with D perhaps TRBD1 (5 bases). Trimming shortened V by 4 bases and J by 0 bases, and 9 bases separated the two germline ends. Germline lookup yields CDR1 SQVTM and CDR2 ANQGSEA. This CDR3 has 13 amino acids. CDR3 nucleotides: TGCAGCGTTGTTGGACACTTGAACACTGAAGCTTTCTTT. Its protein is CSVVGHLNTEAFF.

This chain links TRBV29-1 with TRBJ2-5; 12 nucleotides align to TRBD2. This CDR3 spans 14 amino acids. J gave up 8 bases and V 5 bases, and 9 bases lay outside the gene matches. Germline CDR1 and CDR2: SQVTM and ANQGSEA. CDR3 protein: CSVKGLAGHTTQYF. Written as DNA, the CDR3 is TGCAGCGTTAAGGGACTAGCGGGTCACACTACCCAGTACTTC.

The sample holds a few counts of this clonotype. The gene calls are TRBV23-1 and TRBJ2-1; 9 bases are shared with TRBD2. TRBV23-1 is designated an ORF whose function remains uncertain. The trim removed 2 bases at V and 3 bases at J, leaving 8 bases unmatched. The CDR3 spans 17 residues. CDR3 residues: CASSQKTLAGLYNEQFF. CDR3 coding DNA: TGCGCCAGCAGTCAAAAGACTCTAGCGGGACTCTACAATGAGCAGTTCTTC.

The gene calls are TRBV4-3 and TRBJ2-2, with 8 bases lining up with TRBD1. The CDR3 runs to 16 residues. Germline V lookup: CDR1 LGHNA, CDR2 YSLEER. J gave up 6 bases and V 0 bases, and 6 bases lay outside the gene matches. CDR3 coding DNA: TGCGCCAGCAGCCAAGACAGGGGGCGGTTTGCCGGGGAGCTGTTTTTT. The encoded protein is CASSQDRGRFAGELFF.

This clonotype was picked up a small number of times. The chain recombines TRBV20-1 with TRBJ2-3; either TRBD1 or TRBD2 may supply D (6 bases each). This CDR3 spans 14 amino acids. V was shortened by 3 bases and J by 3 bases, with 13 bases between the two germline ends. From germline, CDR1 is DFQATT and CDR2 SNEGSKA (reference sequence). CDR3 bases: TGCAGTGCTAGTCGTGGGGGGCGGACAGATACGCAGTATTTT. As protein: CSASRGGRTDTQYF.

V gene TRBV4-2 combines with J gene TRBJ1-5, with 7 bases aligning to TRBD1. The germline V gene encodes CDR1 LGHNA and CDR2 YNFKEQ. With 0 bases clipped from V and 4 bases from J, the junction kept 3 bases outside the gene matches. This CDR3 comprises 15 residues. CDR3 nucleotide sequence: TGTGCCAGCAGCCAAGAGGGACAGAAGAATCAGCCCCAGCATTTT. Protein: CASSQEGQKNQPQHF.

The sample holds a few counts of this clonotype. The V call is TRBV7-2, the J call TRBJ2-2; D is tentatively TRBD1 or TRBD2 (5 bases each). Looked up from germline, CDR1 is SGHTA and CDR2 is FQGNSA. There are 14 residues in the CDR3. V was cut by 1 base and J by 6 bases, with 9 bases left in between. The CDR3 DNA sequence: TGTGCCAGCAGCTTAGAGAGGGGATCCGGGGAGCTGTTTTTT. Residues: CASSLERGSGELFF.

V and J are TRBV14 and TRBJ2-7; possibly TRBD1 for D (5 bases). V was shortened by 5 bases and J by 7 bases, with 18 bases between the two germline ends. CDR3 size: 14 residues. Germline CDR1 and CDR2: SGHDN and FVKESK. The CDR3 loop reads CASSFKPADREQYF. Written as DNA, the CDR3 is TGTGCCAGCAGCTTCAAGCCGGCAGACAGAGAGCAGTACTTC.

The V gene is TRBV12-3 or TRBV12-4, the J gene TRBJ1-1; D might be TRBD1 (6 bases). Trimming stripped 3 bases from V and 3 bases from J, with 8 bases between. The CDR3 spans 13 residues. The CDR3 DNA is TGTGCCAGCAGTTTTACAGGGTACACTGAAGCTTTCTTT. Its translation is CASSFTGYTEAFF.

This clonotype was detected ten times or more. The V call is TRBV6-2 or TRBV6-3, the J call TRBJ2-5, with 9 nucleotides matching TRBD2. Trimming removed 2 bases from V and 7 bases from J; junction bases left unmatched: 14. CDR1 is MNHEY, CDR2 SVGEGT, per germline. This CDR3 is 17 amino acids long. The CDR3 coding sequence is TGTGCCAGCAGTTACGGGCTAGCGGGAACGCAGGAAGTGACCCAGTACTTC. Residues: CASSYGLAGTQEVTQYF.

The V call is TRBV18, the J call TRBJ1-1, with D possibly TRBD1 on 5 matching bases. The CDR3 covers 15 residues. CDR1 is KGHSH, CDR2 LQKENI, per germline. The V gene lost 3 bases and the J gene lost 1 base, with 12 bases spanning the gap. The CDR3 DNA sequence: TGTGCCAGCTCACCTACTGGGGGTCAGAACACTGAAGCTTTCTTT. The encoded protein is CASSPTGGQNTEAFF.

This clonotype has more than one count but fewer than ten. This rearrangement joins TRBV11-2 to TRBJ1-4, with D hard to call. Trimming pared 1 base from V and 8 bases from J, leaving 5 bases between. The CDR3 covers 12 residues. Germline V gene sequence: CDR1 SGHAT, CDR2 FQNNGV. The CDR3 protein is CASSLGFEKLFF. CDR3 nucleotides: TGTGCCAGCAGCTTAGGGTTCGAAAAACTGTTTTTT.

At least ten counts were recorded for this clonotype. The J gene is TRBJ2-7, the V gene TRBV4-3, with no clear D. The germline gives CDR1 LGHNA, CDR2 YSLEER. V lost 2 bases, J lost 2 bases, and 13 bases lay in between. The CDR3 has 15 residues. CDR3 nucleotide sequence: TGCGCCAGCAGCCAAACTCTGACGGGTCCCTACGAGCAGTACTTC. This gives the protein CASSQTLTGPYEQYF.

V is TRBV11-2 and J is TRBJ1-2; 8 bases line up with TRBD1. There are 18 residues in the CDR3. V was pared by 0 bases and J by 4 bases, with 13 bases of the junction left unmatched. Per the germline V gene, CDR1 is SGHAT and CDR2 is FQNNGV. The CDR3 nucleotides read TGTGCCAGCAGCTTAGAATTCCGGACAGGGAACCTGAGCTATGGCTACACCTTC. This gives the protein CASSLEFRTGNLSYGYTF.

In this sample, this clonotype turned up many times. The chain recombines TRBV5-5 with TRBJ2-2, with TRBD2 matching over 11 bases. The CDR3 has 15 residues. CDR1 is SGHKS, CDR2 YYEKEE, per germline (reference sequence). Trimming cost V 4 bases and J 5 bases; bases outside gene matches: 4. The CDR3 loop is CASSPTSGRTGELFF. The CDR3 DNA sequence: TGTGCCAGCAGCCCTACTAGCGGGAGAACCGGGGAGCTGTTTTTT.

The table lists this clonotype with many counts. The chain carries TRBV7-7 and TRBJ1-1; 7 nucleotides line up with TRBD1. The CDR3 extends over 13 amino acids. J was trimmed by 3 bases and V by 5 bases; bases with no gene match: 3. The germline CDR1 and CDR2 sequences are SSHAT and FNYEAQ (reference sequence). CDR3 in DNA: TGTGCCAGCAGCCTCGGGACAGACACTGAAGCTTTCTTT. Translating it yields CASSLGTDTEAFF. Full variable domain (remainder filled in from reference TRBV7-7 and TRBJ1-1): GAGVSQSPRYKVTKRGQDVTLRCDPISSHATLYWYQQALGQGPEFLTYFNYEAQPDKSGLPSDRFSAERPEGSISTLTIQRTEQRDSAMYRCASSLGTDTEAFFGQGTRLTVV.

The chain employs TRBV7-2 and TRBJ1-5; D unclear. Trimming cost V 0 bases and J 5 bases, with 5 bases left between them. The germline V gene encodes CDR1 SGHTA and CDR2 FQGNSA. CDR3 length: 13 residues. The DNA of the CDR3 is TGTGCCAGCAGCTTAGCTGCGGATCAGCCCCAGCATTTT. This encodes CASSLAADQPQHF.